This is a list of T cell receptor beta chains from one sample in a study of spatial heterogeneity in lung cancer. TCRdb re-called the 5' RACE reads through MiXCR, storing one row per CDR3 protein. The table lists over 4,000 distinct CDR3 sequences, roughly a tenth of them singletons. Sequences were derived from PBMCs, sampled at surgery. The receptor source for this set is a male donor with early-stage non-small cell lung cancer. Both conserved end residues are part of each CDR3. The order of the fields is V gene, J gene, clone size, D gene, CDR3 protein, CDR3 DNA. The D gene is left open where the match is weak. The size entry is marked missing in some rows and otherwise reads once, few, many or a size class.

>TRBV7-9|TRBJ2-7|many|TRBD1
CASSWGDRGYGEQYF
TGTGCCAGCAGCTGGGGGGACAGGGGGTACGGCGAGCAGTACTTC
>TRBV9|TRBJ2-3|many|.
CASSGTGGQTDTQYF
TGTGCCAGCAGCGGAACCGGGGGGCAGACAGATACGCAGTATTTT
>TRBV29-1|TRBJ2-7|many|.
CSVRPGRGAYEQYF
TGCAGCGTCCGGCCGGGCAGGGGTGCCTACGAGCAGTACTTC
>TRBV15|TRBJ2-3|many|.
CATSSGRGWRTDTQYF
TGTGCCACCAGCAGTGGGCGGGGCTGGCGCACAGATACGCAGTATTTT
>TRBV20-1|TRBJ2-2|many|.
CSARDWGAANTGELFF
TGCAGTGCTAGAGATTGGGGGGCCGCGAACACCGGGGAGCTGTTTTTT
>TRBV10-3|TRBJ1-5|many|.
CATHRDFDQPQHF
TGTGCCACTCACAGGGATTTCGATCAGCCCCAGCATTTT
>TRBV9|TRBJ2-1|.|.
CASSVDVAATYDEQFF
TGTGCCAGCAGCGTAGACGTGGCGGCCACCTACGATGAGCAGTTCTTC
>TRBV5-5|TRBJ1-5|many|.
CASSLETPSNQPQHF
TGTGCCAGCAGCCTGGAAACACCTAGCAATCAGCCCCAGCATTTT
>TRBV12-5|TRBJ2-7|.|.
CASGLGGRAPYEQYF
TGTGCTAGTGGTTTGGGGGGTAGGGCCCCCTACGAGCAGTACTTC
>TRBV15|TRBJ2-2|few|.
CATSRELGGTGELFF
TGTGCCACCAGCAGAGAACTAGGGGGCACCGGGGAGCTGTTTTTT
>TRBV28|TRBJ2-7|few|TRBD1
CASSAGTGKNYEQYF
TGTGCCAGCAGTGCCGGGACAGGGAAGAACTACGAGCAGTACTTC
>TRBV29-1|TRBJ2-7|.|.
CSVEDRGSSYEQYF
TGCAGCGTTGAAGATCGAGGGAGCTCCTACGAGCAGTACTTC
>TRBV10-1|TRBJ2-7|many|.
CASSNRGGGARAYEQYF
TGCGCCAGCAGCAATCGAGGAGGGGGGGCCCGGGCCTACGAGCAGTACTTC
>TRBV20-1|TRBJ2-2|many|TRBD1
CSANIGQGNTGELFF
TGCAGTGCTAATATCGGACAGGGGAACACCGGGGAGCTGTTTTTT
>TRBV4-2|TRBJ2-2|medium-sized|.
CASSQAPIGANTGELFF
TGTGCCAGCAGCCAAGCACCTATCGGGGCAAACACCGGGGAGCTGTTTTTT
>TRBV14|TRBJ2-3|many|.
CASSLTGGNTQYF
TGTGCCAGCAGCCTCACGGGTGGTAATACGCAGTATTTT
>TRBV19|TRBJ2-1|many|.
CASSMWGDSSYNEQFF
TGTGCCAGTAGTATGTGGGGTGATAGCTCCTACAATGAGCAGTTCTTC
>TRBV3-1|TRBJ1-5|many|TRBD1
CASSLGQGRQPQHF
TGTGCCAGCAGCCTCGGACAGGGAAGACAGCCCCAGCATTTT
>TRBV30|TRBJ1-2|many|.
CAWTPGGAGVFGYTF
TGTGCCTGGACCCCCGGGGGCGCGGGGGTGTTCGGCTACACCTTC
>TRBV11-1|TRBJ2-2|many|.
CASSPGEGAESGELFF
TGTGCCAGCAGCCCCGGAGAGGGAGCGGAGTCCGGGGAGCTGTTTTTT
>TRBV20-1|TRBJ2-1|many|.
CSSIDGESSYNEQFF
TGCAGTTCAATCGACGGGGAAAGCTCCTACAATGAGCAGTTCTTC
>TRBV7-9|TRBJ2-7|many|TRBD2
CASSLVGLAYEQYF
TGTGCCAGCAGCTTAGTAGGACTAGCTTACGAGCAGTACTTC
>TRBV7-6|TRBJ2-1|many|TRBD1
CASSHSKGGFYNEQFF
TGTGCCAGCAGCCACTCTAAAGGGGGCTTTTACAATGAGCAGTTCTTC
>TRBV12-3/TRBV12-4|TRBJ2-2|many|.
CASTKTGILAGELFF
TGTGCCAGCACAAAGACGGGGATTTTGGCCGGGGAGCTGTTTTTT
>TRBV29-1|TRBJ2-3|.|.
CSVFIDTQYF
TGCAGCGTCTTTATTGATACGCAGTATTTT
>TRBV7-7|TRBJ2-3|many|.
CASSSGGLSTDTQYF
TGTGCCAGCAGCTCCGGGGGATTGAGCACAGATACGCAGTATTTT
>TRBV28|TRBJ2-7|medium-sized|TRBD2
CASSLGGGPHEQYF
TGTGCCAGCAGTTTGGGCGGGGGGCCCCACGAGCAGTACTTC
>TRBV7-2|TRBJ2-7|few|TRBD1
CASSLPGTVSYEQYF
TGTGCCAGCAGCTTACCCGGGACAGTTTCCTACGAGCAGTACTTC
>TRBV4-1|TRBJ2-3|many|TRBD1
CASSQRTGVTDTQYF
TGCGCCAGCAGCCAAAGGACAGGAGTCACAGATACGCAGTATTTT
>TRBV27|TRBJ2-7|.|TRBD2
CASRAAGGSSYEQYF
TGTGCCAGCAGGGCCGCGGGGGGGAGCTCCTACGAGCAGTACTTC
>TRBV27|TRBJ2-1|medium-sized|.
CASSPRDLDNEQFF
TGTGCCAGCAGTCCGCGGGACTTAGACAATGAGCAGTTCTTC
>TRBV29-1|TRBJ2-7|many|TRBD1
CSVGLGQGYEQYF
TGCAGCGTTGGATTGGGACAGGGGTACGAGCAGTACTTC
>TRBV28|TRBJ2-2|many|TRBD1
CASSPSGTGGSGELFF
TGTGCCAGCAGTCCATCCGGGACAGGGGGCTCCGGGGAGCTGTTTTTT
>TRBV20-1|TRBJ2-3|many|TRBD2
CSARDTSGGAQDTQYF
TGCAGTGCTAGAGATACAAGCGGGGGGGCCCAAGATACGCAGTATTTT
>TRBV3-1|TRBJ2-4|medium-sized|.
CASSQDWITGVENIQYF
TGTGCCAGCAGCCAAGATTGGATAACGGGGGTAGAAAACATTCAGTACTTC
>TRBV5-1|TRBJ2-3|many|.
CASSIRGVKATDTQYF
TGCGCCAGCAGCATAAGAGGAGTAAAGGCCACAGATACGCAGTATTTT
>TRBV4-1|TRBJ2-3|many|TRBD1
CASSQSGTGEHTQYF
TGCGCCAGCAGCCAGTCCGGGACAGGGGAACATACGCAGTATTTT
>TRBV20-1|TRBJ2-3|.|TRBD2
CSAPRLAGGFTDTQYF
TGCAGTGCCCCAAGACTAGCGGGGGGGTTCACAGATACGCAGTATTTT
>TRBV23-1|TRBJ2-7|few|TRBD2
CASSQTSSGRPYEQYF
TGCGCCAGCAGTCAAACCTCTAGCGGGAGGCCCTACGAGCAGTACTTC
>TRBV4-1|TRBJ1-1|many|TRBD1
CASSHEPGQGTEAFF
TGCGCCAGCAGCCACGAGCCGGGACAGGGGACCGAAGCTTTCTTT
>TRBV2|TRBJ2-4|many|TRBD2
CASSDGRGENIQYF
TGTGCCAGCAGTGACGGGAGGGGAGAAAACATTCAGTACTTC